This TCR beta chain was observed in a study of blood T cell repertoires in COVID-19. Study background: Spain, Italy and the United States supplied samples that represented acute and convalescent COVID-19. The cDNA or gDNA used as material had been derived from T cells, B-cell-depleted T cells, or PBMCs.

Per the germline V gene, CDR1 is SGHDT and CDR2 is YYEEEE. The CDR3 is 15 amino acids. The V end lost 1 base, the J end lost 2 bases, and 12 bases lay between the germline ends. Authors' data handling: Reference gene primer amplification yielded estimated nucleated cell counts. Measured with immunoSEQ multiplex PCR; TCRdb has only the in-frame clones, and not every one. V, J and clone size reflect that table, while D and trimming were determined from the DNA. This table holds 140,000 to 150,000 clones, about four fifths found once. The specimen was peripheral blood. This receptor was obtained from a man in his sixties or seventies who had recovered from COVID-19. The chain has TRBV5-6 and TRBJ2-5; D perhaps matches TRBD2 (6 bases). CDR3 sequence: CASSLPAGPQETQYF. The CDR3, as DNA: TGTGCCAGCAGCTTGCCAGCGGGCCCTCAAGAGACCCAGTACTTC.